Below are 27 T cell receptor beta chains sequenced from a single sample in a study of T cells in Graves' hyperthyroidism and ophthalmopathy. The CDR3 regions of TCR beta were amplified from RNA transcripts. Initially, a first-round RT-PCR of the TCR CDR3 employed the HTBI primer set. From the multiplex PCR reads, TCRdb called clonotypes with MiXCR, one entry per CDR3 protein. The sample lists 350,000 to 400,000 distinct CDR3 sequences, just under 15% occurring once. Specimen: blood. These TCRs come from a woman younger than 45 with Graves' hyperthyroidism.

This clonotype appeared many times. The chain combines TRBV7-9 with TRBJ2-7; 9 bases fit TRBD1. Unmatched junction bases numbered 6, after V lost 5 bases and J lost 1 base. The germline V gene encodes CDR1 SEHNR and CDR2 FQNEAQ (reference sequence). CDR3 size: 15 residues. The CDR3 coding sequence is TGTGCCAGCAGCCCCCGGGACAGGGTTTCCTACGAGCAGTACTTC. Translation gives CASSPRDRVSYEQYF.

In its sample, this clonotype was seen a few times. The CDR3: CSATGTSHYEQYF. The DNA for the CDR3 is TGCAGCGCTACTGGGACTAGCCACTACGAGCAGTACTTC. V is TRBV29-1 and J is TRBJ2-7; 9 bases agree with TRBD2. The germline gives CDR1 SQVTM, CDR2 ANQGSEA. This CDR3 is 13 amino acids long. Trimming removed 7 bases from V and 3 bases from J; junction bases left unmatched: 7.

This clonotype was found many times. CDR3 DNA: TGCAGTGCTAGACTGACAAAGGGCCCGTATAATTCACCCCTCCACTTT. Its protein product is CSARLTKGPYNSPLHF. The chain recombines TRBV20-1 with TRBJ1-6, with unresolved D. The CDR3 length is 16 residues. Trimming left V 2 bases short and J 4 bases short, with 15 bases between. CDR1 and CDR2 (germline): DFQATT, SNEGSKA (reference sequence).

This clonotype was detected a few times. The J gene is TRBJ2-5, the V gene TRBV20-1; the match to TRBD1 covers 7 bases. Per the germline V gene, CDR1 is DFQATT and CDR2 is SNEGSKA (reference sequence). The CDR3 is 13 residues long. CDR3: CSTQTGVQETQYF. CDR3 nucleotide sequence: TGCAGCACTCAAACAGGGGTACAAGAGACCCAGTACTTC.

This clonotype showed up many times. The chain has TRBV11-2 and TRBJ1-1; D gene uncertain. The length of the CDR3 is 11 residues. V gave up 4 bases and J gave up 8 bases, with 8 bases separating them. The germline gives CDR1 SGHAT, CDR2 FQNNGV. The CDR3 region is CASSWSGEAFF. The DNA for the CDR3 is TGTGCCAGCAGCTGGAGCGGGGAAGCTTTCTTT.

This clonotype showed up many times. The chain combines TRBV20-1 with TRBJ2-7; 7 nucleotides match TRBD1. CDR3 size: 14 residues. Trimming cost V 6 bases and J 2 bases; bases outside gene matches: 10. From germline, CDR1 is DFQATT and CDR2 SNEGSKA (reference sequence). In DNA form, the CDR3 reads TGCAGTGCGTATACAGGGGTTGGGGCCTACGAGCAGTACTTC. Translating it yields CSAYTGVGAYEQYF.

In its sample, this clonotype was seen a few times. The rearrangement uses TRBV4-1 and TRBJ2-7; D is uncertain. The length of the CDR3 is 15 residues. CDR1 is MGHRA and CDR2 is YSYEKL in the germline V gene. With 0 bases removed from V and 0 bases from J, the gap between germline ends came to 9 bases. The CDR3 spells CASSQESASSYEQYF. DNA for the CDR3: TGCGCCAGCAGCCAAGAGTCGGCGAGCTCCTACGAGCAGTACTTC.

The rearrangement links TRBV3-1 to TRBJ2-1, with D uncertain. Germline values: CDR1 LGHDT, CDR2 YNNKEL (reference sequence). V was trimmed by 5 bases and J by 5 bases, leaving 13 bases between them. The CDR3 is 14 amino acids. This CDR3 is CASSIWNSDNEQFF. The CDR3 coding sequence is TGTGCCAGCAGCATCTGGAACTCTGACAATGAGCAGTTCTTC.

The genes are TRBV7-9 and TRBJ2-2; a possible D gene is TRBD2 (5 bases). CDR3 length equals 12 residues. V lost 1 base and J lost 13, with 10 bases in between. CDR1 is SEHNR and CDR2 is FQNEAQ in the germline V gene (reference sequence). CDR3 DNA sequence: TGTGCCAGCAGCTTAGACCCCGAGGGGCTGTTTTTT. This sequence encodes CASSLDPEGLFF.

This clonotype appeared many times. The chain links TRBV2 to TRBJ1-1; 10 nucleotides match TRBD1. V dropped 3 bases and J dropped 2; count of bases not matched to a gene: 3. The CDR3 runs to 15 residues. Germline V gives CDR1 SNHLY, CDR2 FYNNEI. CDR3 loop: CASSEGTGVNTEAFF. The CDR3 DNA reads TGTGCCAGCAGTGAGGGGACAGGGGTAAACACTGAAGCTTTCTTT.

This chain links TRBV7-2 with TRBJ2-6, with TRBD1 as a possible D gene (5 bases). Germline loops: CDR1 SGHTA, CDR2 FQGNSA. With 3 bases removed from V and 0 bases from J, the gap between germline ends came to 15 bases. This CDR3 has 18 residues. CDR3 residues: CASSFNTGPLSGANVLTF. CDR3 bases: TGTGCCAGCAGCTTTAATACAGGACCCCTCTCTGGGGCCAACGTCCTGACTTTC.

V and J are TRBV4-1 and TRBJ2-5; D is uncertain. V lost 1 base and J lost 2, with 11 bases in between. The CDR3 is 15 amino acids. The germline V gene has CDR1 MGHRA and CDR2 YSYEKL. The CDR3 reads CASSQGIGEQETQYF. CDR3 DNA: TGCGCCAGCAGCCAAGGTATCGGAGAACAAGAGACCCAGTACTTC.

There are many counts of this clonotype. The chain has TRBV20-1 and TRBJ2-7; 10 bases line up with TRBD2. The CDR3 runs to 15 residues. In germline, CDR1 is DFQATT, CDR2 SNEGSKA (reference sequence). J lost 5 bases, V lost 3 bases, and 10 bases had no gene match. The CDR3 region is CSASDPSGRAHEQYF. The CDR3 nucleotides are TGCAGTGCTAGCGACCCCAGCGGGAGGGCACACGAGCAGTACTTC.

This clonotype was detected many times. For the CDR3, the DNA is TGTGCCAGCAGTGGGCCTCCTATATACAATGAGCAGTTCTTC. This translates into CASSGPPIYNEQFF. The rearrangement uses TRBV28 and TRBJ2-1; D ambiguous. This CDR3 is 14 amino acids long. CDR1 is MDHEN, CDR2 SYDVKM, per germline. The germline V and J ends were trimmed by 5 bases and 4 bases, with 12 bases remaining between them.

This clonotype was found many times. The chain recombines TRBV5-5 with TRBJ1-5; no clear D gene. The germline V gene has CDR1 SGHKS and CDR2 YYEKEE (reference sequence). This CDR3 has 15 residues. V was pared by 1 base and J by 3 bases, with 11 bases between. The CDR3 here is CASSLSGLDNQPQHF. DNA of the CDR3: TGTGCCAGCAGCTTGTCTGGGTTAGACAATCAGCCCCAGCATTTT.

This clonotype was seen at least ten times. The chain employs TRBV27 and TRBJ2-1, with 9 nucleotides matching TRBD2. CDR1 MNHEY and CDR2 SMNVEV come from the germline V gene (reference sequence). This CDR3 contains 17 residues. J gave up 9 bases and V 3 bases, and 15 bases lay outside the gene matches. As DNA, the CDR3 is TGTGCCAGCAGTTTCGATTTAGCGGGAGTGGGTGACCGTGAGCAGTTCTTC. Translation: CASSFDLAGVGDREQFF.

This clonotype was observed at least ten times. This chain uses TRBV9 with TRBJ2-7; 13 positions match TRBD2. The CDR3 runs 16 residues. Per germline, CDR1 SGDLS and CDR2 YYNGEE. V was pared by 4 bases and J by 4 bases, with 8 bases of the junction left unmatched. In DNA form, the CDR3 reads TGTGCCAGCAGCCCACGGGGACTAGCGGGACCATACGAGCAGTACTTC. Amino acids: CASSPRGLAGPYEQYF. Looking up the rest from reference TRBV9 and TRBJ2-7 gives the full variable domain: DSGVTQTPKHLITATGQRVTLRCSPRSGDLSVYWYQQSLDQGLQFLIQYYNGEERAKGNILERFSAQQFPDLHSELNLSSLELGDSALYFCASSPRGLAGPYEQYFGPGTRLTVT.

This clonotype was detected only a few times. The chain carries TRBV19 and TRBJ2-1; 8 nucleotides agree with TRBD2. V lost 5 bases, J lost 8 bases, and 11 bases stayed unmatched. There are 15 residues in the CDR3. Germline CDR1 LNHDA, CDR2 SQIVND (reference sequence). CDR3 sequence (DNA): TGTGCCAGTAGTTGGACCGGGACTAGTCGCGATGAGCAGTTCTTC. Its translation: CASSWTGTSRDEQFF.

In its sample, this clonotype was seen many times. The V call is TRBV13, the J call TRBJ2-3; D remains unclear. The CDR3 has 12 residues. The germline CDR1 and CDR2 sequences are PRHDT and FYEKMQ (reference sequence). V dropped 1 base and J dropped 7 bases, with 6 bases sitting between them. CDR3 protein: CASSLEGYTQYF. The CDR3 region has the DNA TGTGCCAGCAGCTTAGAGGGATATACGCAGTATTTT.

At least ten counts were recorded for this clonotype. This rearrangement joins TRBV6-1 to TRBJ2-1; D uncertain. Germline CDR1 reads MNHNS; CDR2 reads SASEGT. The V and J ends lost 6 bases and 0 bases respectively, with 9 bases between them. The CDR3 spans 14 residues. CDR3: CASRARVSYNEQFF. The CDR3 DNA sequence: TGTGCCAGCAGAGCACGGGTCTCCTACAATGAGCAGTTCTTC.

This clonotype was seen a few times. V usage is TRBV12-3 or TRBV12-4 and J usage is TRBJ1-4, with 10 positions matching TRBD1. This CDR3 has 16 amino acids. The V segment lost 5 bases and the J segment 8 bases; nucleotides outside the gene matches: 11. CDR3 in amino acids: CASSPTSGTGEEKLFF. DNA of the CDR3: TGTGCCAGCAGTCCCACCTCCGGGACAGGGGAAGAAAAACTGTTTTTT.

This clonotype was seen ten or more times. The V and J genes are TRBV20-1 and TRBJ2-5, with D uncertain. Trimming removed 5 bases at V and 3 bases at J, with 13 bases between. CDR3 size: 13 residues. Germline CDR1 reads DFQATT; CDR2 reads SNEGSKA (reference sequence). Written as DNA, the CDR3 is TGCAGTGCTCCCCCGGCAGGCAAAGAGACCCAGTACTTC. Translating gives CSAPPAGKETQYF.

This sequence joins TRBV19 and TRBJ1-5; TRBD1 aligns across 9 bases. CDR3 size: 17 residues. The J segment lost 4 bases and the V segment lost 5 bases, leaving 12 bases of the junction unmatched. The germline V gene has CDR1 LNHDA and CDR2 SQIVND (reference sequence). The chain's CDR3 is CASSPHRGLGLNQPQHF. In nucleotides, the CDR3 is TGTGCCAGTAGTCCACACAGGGGGCTTGGTTTGAATCAGCCCCAGCATTTT.

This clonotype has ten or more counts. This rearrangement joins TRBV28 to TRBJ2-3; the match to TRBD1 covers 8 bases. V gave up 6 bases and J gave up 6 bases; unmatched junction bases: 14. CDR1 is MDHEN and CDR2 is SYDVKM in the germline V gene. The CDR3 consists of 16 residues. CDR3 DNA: TGTGCCAGCAGCAAAACCCCCTGGGACAGGCGGGATACGCAGTATTTT. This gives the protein CASSKTPWDRRDTQYF.

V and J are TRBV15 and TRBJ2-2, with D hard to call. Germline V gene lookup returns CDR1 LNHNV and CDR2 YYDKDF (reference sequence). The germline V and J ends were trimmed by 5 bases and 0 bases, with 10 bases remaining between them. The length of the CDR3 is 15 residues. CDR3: CATSPGAANTGELFF. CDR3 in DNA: TGTGCCACCAGCCCGGGTGCTGCGAACACCGGGGAGCTGTTTTTT.

CDR3 in DNA: TGTGCCAGCTCACCAGCCAGGCTAGCGGGAGGCCACAATGAGCAGTTCTTC. This sequence encodes CASSPARLAGGHNEQFF. The V and J genes are TRBV18 and TRBJ2-1; TRBD2 matches at 11 bases. The CDR3 totals 17 residues. Germline CDR1 reads KGHSH; CDR2 reads LQKENI. After removal of 2 bases from V and 5 bases from J, the junction contained 8 bases not matched to a gene.

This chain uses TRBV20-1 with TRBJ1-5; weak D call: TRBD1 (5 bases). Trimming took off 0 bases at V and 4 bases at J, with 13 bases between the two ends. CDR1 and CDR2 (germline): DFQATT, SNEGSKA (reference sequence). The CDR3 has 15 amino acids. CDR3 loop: CSARDSGTVNQPQHF. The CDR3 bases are TGCAGTGCTAGAGATTCAGGGACGGTTAATCAGCCCCAGCATTTT.